The next 6 T cell receptor beta chains were all read from a single sample in a study of T cell repertoires in aging, cancer and after chemotherapy. TCR beta rearrangements were amplified from peripheral blood genomic DNA. A mixed TRB-A/B primer pool amplified rearranged TRB by multiplex touch-down PCR. TCRdb re-called the multiplex PCR reads with MiXCR, one entry per CDR3 protein. The sample records over 1,500 distinct CDR3 sequences, less than 30% being singletons. The specimen was blood. These receptors were collected from a human donor with a blood cancer. The donor label of this sample is uncertain.

The V call is TRBV6-4, the J call TRBJ1-2; 7 nucleotides line up with TRBD1. The germline V gene has CDR1 MRHNA and CDR2 SNTAGT. CDR3 length equals 13 residues. V dropped 6 bases and J dropped 2; count of bases not matched to a gene: 3. CDR3 loop: CASSRDRNYGYTF. The CDR3 nucleotides are TGTGCCAGCAGCCGGGACAGAAACTATGGCTACACCTTC.

By share, this clonotype ranks as medium-sized. V and J are TRBV11-1 and TRBJ2-7; D uncertain. Germline values: CDR1 SGHAT, CDR2 FQDESV (reference sequence). V was trimmed by 4 bases and J by 0 bases, leaving 10 bases between them. This CDR3 region has 14 residues. The CDR3 sequence: CASSSGPSSYEQYF. CDR3 in DNA: TGTGCCAGCAGCTCCGGCCCCAGCTCCTACGAGCAGTACTTC.

This clonotype was observed a few times. The chain employs TRBV5-6 and TRBJ1-1; the D is unclear. Deletions cut 2 bases from V and 0 bases from J, with 8 bases between. CDR3 length equals 14 residues. In germline, CDR1 is SGHDT, CDR2 YYEEEE. CDR3 in amino acids: CASSLDTLNTEAFF. DNA of the CDR3: TGTGCCAGCAGCTTAGACACATTGAACACTGAAGCTTTCTTT. Full variable domain (missing parts from reference TRBV5-6 and TRBJ1-1): DAGVTQSPTHLIKTRGQQVTLRCSPKSGHDTVSWYQQALGQGPQFIFQYYEEEERQRGNFPDRFSGHQFPNYSSELNVNALLLGDSALYLCASSLDTLNTEAFFGQGTRLTVV.

This rearrangement joins TRBV10-1 to TRBJ2-1; TRBD2 might be the D (7 bases). Germline-derived CDR1 and CDR2 are WNHNN and SYGVQD (reference sequence). V lost 6 bases and J 3 bases, leaving 15 bases between the germline ends. This CDR3 has 15 amino acids. CDR3 DNA: TGCGCCAGCAGACTAGCGCGAGGGGGCTACAATGAGCAGTTCTTC. Its protein is CASRLARGGYNEQFF.

In this sample, this clonotype turned up a few times. The rearrangement joins TRBV19 to TRBJ2-7, with 8 bases fitting TRBD2. With 3 bases clipped from V and 6 bases from J, the junction kept 7 bases outside the gene matches. The CDR3 is 14 residues long. Germline V gene lookup returns CDR1 LNHDA and CDR2 SQIVND (reference sequence). CDR3 in amino acids: CASSILPGGGEQYF. CDR3 nucleotides: TGTGCCAGTAGTATCCTCCCCGGGGGGGGCGAGCAGTACTTC.

The rearrangement links TRBV12-3 or TRBV12-4 to TRBJ2-7; possibly TRBD1 for D (5 bases). The CDR3 has 15 residues. The V end was cut by 1 base, the J end by 2 bases, with 12 bases between. The CDR3 loop is CASSLVAGITYEQYF. CDR3 DNA: TGTGCCAGCAGTTTAGTGGCAGGGATTACCTACGAGCAGTACTTC.